This TCR beta chain was captured in a study of cytomegalovirus exposure and HLA in healthy donors (dated by TCRdb to 2015 to 2018). Describing the broader study: An earlier analysis of several hundred of the donors reported approximately 290 Gb of sequence data and roughly 110 million unique TCR beta sequences from some 180 million T cells. Because of strong linkage in the cohort, five DR-DQ haplotypes were treated as single units for association and clustering. In a later genetic analysis, genome-wide SNP genotypes for about three fifths of the roughly 670 donors were used, and that subset was treated as a discovery cohort. Among approximately 370 genotyped donors of the cohort, an average of approximately 240,000 unique TCR beta nucleotide sequences was sequenced per donor, of which roughly 17% were non-productive. The study profiled the T cell repertoires of hundreds of subjects by immunosequencing and related them to cytomegalovirus serostatus. In addition to the first cohort of hundreds of subjects, a separate validation cohort of 120 different subjects was used. To decide whether each TCR beta V gene segment behaved as functional or pseudogenic, an earlier analysis of 587 of the donors relied on high-throughput TCR beta sequencing. To study patterns of TCR occurrence, a later analysis re-analyzed previously published TCR beta repertoires from 666 donors and added high-resolution HLA genotyping. An early release that covered about 640 HLA-typed donors contained 300 to 350 gigabases of sequencing data and 65 million to 100 million unique TCR sequences. Rather than using new phenotypic data, the later analysis identified candidate immune exposures from TCR beta sequences and from how often those sequences occurred across donors. Of the approximately 400 genotyped donors, about 80% fell in the genetic ancestry cluster associated with self-reported Caucasian donors. Alongside the repertoire data, information on donor age, sex, ethnicity and CMV serostatus was compiled. HLA typing covered class I and class II loci at four-digit resolution. All discovery cohort repertoires had been generated using a single sequencing platform. The study combined high-throughput TCR immunosequencing, statistical association of individual TCRs with disease status, and machine learning to predict cytomegalovirus infection status. The study aimed to test whether signatures of past pathogen exposure could be identified by cataloging public T cell receptors. The number of donors typed differed by locus, with about 620-630 for A, B, C, DRB1 and DQB1, roughly 520 for DQA1, nearly 610 for DPA1, and about 450 for DPB1. The full study reports these points: CMV serostatus was the only immune exposure information available for the cohort. Because HLA typing was missing for some donors at each locus, association tests included only the typed subset. A later analysis associated about 17,000 TCR beta sequences with specific HLA alleles at a false discovery rate of 0.05. A cluster of highly shared sequence variants was judged likely to be a technical artifact of the sequencing pipeline. In vitro tests confirmed that a few of the cytomegalovirus-associated TCR beta chains recognize cytomegalovirus antigens. In a later genetic analysis, fewer N-insertions in productive TCRs were reported among donors in an Asian-associated ancestry cluster than the approximately 710-donor mean. A later analysis found that most CMV-associated TCR beta chains appeared HLA-restricted, with HLA associations seemingly driven largely by CMV exposure. Seventeen rarely observed V segments, including chromosome 9 orphons, were excluded from the earlier analysis of almost 600 of the donors because counts were too low. Assigning TCR associations to individual alleles was difficult when HLA alleles, especially DR and DQ, strongly co-occurred. According to a later analysis, TCR association rates differed among HLA loci, with DRB1 alleles showing the most associated TCRs and HLA-C alleles showing the fewest. According to a later analysis, parvovirus B19, influenza, CMV and Epstein-Barr virus appeared linked to several top co-occurrence clusters. Linkage disequilibrium might explain the correlated functional status among segregating V segments, but an unknown experimental factor could not be excluded. A further reported finding was that TCR beta sequences accurately predicted the HLA-A and HLA-B alleles for most subjects in the first cohort. An earlier analysis of 450 to 750 of the donors showed that most TCR beta V segments appeared in productive rearrangements either about 87% or about 30% of the time, which broadly matched IMGT annotations. Only TCR beta chains were sequenced in this cohort, and the absence of alpha or paired-chain data limited detectable features. Sequencing depth was assumed to be roughly uniform across donors in the presence/absence analyses, though that assumption may not hold. In a later genetic analysis, a missense DCLRE1C variant was associated with V-gene and J-gene trimming of TCR beta chains, and the association was replicated in an independent cohort. Most TCR sequences were observed very rarely across donors, whereas some public TCRs were present in many individuals. A total of 164 TCR beta chains were listed by the study as associated with cytomegalovirus. In a later analysis, HLA-associated TCR beta chains showed more clonal expansion and lower generation probabilities than non-associated chains that were equally common. It was suggested by the authors that the approach could potentially be generalized to other disease states and immunological phenotypes. Because the 87-base-pair reads could not distinguish some IMGT-functional V segments, including TRBV6-2 and TRBV6-3, those segments were excluded. In both the original and validation cohorts, the classifier was reported to diagnose cytomegalovirus status with high specificity and sensitivity.

The protocol used for the library was the immunoSEQ multiplex PCR assay. The multiplex PCR relied on a mix of 60 forward primers for TCR Vbeta segments and 13 reverse primers for TCR Jbeta segments. The CDR3 region of rearranged TCR beta genes was amplified from genomic DNA with a multiplex PCR assay. The Illumina HiSeq System was used to sequence the amplified TCR beta libraries as 87-base-pair reads. As for how the authors treated the data: A later analysis tallied about 77 million unique TCR beta chains across the approximately 670 repertoires, and about 10 million of those chains were shared by two or more donors. Raw reads were error-corrected and collapsed into unique sequences with a nearest-neighbor algorithm that merged closely related sequences to remove PCR and sequencing errors. To assign V, D and J gene segments, CDR3 sequences were aligned to IMGT reference sequences. For a sequence to be retained, at least a six-nucleotide match to both a V gene segment and a J gene segment was required. A rearrangement was called productive if the CDR3 had no stop codons and remained in frame with V and J, and every other rearrangement was called non-productive. Following IMGT convention, CDR3 was defined as the stretch from the second conserved V-encoded cysteine up to the conserved J-encoded phenylalanine. Sequences without an unambiguous match to a single V gene segment were excluded from the earlier analysis of a few hundred of the donors. In an earlier analysis of several hundred of the donors, V segments were called functional above 56.7% productive rearrangements and were called segregating when the between-donor standard deviation exceeded 5%. To diagnose cytomegalovirus status from the catalog of TCR beta chain sequences, a statistical classification framework was built. V and J gene assignment, in a later analysis, came from comparing TCR nucleotide sequences with IMGT/GENE-DB human TR gene sequences. In a later analysis, CDR3 sequences and most-parsimonious VDJ recombination scenarios were assigned using the TCRdist pipeline. In a later analysis, each TCR beta chain was defined by its CDR3 amino acid sequence together with its V-gene family, and reads lacking a unique V-gene family were excluded. To address suspected cross-contamination and a sequencing artifact, a later analysis removed under 600 highly shared, low-generation-probability nucleotide sequences. In a later analysis, a clonal expansion index was calculated for each public chain from normalized within-repertoire ranks of inferred template counts. Generation probabilities in a later analysis came from a VDJ recombination model fitted to out-of-frame rearrangements, and those results were checked against IGoR. Hypergeometric tests were used in a later analysis to score TCR-TCR, TCR-HLA and TCR-CMV co-occurrence, with a repertoire-size bias correction applied to the TCR pairs. A later analysis estimated false discovery rates by permuting HLA or CMV assignments 20 times. In a later analysis, co-occurring TCRs were grouped using DBSCAN, and TCRdist sequence similarity was added for clustering within HLA-allele-positive subsets. Repertoires with fewer than 30,000 or more than 120,000 public chains, plus five repertoires with anomalous nucleotide sharing, were excluded from co-occurrence clustering. This is the immuneACCESS table as TCRdb keeps it, with only in-frame sequences that have V and J called. A part of the clones is gone; compared with another copy, unresolved V genes explain less than half, and the rest is unexplained. D and trimming were read from the DNA, whereas the V and J calls and clone size are those reported in that table. Present in this sample are under 150,000 clones, approximately 72% of which were seen just once. Together, the top ten hold approximately 2.1% of the sample.

The cohort was made up of roughly 670 healthy bone marrow donors. At the time of sampling, every cohort member was nominally healthy, though immune exposures that went unrecorded were likely present. The donor tested CMV seronegative and was one of the 352 seronegative cohort members. Each donor provided a peripheral blood sample, and peripheral blood mononuclear cells were used for TCR beta sequencing. The Qiagen DNeasy Blood Extraction Kit was used to extract genomic DNA from the blood cell samples. Cut back by 6 bases and 8 bases, the V and J ends lie 12 bases apart. The CDR3 starts with the cysteine, ends with the phenylalanine, and has 12 residues. Just the 36-base CDR3 DNA is kept, in frame starting at base 1. Via the germline V gene (reference sequence), CDR1 is LNHDA and CDR2 SQIVND. Remarks on this clone: No cognate antigen has been identified for it. Per-base qualities were not stored, and no clone one base away is much larger.

This sequence was found in a man aged 40-49 years in good health and CMV-seronegative. Sequenced: PBMCs. The sequence joins TRBV19 to TRBJ2-3; no confident D gene assignment can be made. The CDR3 region reads CASSSTSSTQYF. The nucleotide sequence reads as follows: TGTGCCAGTAGCTCTACGTCTAGTACGCAGTATTTT.